This T cell receptor (beta chain) was found in a study of blood T cell repertoires in COVID-19. Trimming took off 5 bases at V and 0 bases at J, with 12 bases between the two ends. This CDR3 comprises 15 residues. Germline-derived CDR1 and CDR2 are LNHNV and YYDKDF (reference sequence). All enrollees were about 18 to 89 years old and from 20 to 30 US areas. Which cohort a participant joined came from the clinical history participants gave. The table came from immunoSEQ multiplex PCR; TCRdb's copy has only in-frame clones and leaves some out. This table has some 130,000 clones, about four fifths appearing once.

The TCR comes from a man between 40 and 49 years old with acute COVID-19. The chain combines TRBV15 with TRBJ2-3; TRBD2 is a possible D gene (6 bases). Material: PBMCs or T cells enriched from blood (not recorded which). The CDR3 here is CATSAMGLSTDTQYF. In nucleotides, the CDR3 is TGTGCCACCAGCGCTATGGGACTTAGCACAGATACGCAGTATTTT.